The 6 T cell receptor beta chains given below trace back to one sample, sequenced in a study of shared clonotypes between healthy human individuals. Measured with immunoSEQ multiplex PCR; TCRdb has only the in-frame clones, and not every one. The sample lists about 2.5 million clones, under 95% occurring once. What was sequenced was naive CD4+ T cells from PBMCs. The sample's subset: CD45RA+ positively selected. Source of these receptors: a man aged 18 to 29 in good health. Some clones in this sample may be carry-over from other donors' samples.

This clone was recorded once. This chain links TRBV5-1 with TRBJ2-7, with D perhaps TRBD2 (5 bases). V was trimmed by 0 bases and J by 2 bases, leaving 12 bases between them. This CDR3 comprises 15 residues. Germline values: CDR1 SGHRS, CDR2 YFSETQ. The CDR3 DNA reads TGCGCCAGCAGCTTGGCCCAAGGACTTACCTACGAGCAGTACTTC. Translating it yields CASSLAQGLTYEQYF.

This clone was observed a single time. The chain combines TRBV15 with TRBJ1-5; maybe TRBD1 (5 bases). The CDR3 length is 17 residues. CDR1 and CDR2 (germline): LNHNV, YYDKDF (reference sequence). With 1 base removed from V and 0 bases from J, the gap between germline ends came to 13 bases. The CDR3 DNA reads as TGTGCCACCAGCAGAGTTGAGGGCGGACATAGCAATCAGCCCCAGCATTTT. Its translation: CATSRVEGGHSNQPQHF.

This chain uses TRBV6-1 with TRBJ2-7, with a possible D match to TRBD2 (7 bases). CDR3 length equals 17 residues. Germline V gives CDR1 MNHNS, CDR2 SASEGT. V was shortened by 4 bases and J by 3 bases, with 22 bases between the two germline ends. CDR3 region: CASSVSFSGQGNYEQYF. The CDR3 nucleotides read TGTGCCAGCAGTGTCAGTTTTAGCGGGCAGGGGAACTACGAGCAGTACTTC.

V usage is TRBV28 and J usage is TRBJ2-1, with 12 bases aligning to TRBD2. V shed 6 bases and J 9 bases; nucleotides not matched to a gene: 9. This CDR3 has 15 amino acids. Germline CDR1 is MDHEN and CDR2 is SYDVKM. The CDR3 is CASSVLAGGLGEQFF. CDR3 sequence (DNA): TGTGCCAGCAGCGTACTAGCGGGAGGTTTGGGTGAGCAGTTCTTC.

The rearrangement joins TRBV5-4 to TRBJ2-1, with D possibly matching TRBD1 (5 bases). The CDR3 has 15 amino acids. Between the trimmed V and J ends, which lost 6 bases and 6 bases, there was a span of 19 bases. CDR1 is SGHNT and CDR2 is YYREEE in the germline V gene (reference sequence). In DNA, the CDR3 is TGTGCCAGCAACACAGCAGGGTTGGGCTCCAATGAGCAGTTCTTC. Its protein product is CASNTAGLGSNEQFF.

The chain couples TRBV9 to TRBJ2-7, with 9 bases fitting TRBD1. CDR3 size: 20 residues. Germline trimming cut 4 bases from V and 5 bases from J; bases unmatched to any gene: 25. CDR1 and CDR2 (germline): SGDLS, YYNGEE. Here the CDR3 reads CASSTRDRAAAGLGPDEQYF. The DNA of the CDR3 is TGTGCCAGCAGCACACGGGACAGGGCGGCCGCAGGGTTAGGTCCCGACGAGCAGTACTTC. Supplemented by reference TRBV9 and TRBJ2-7, the full variable domain reads DSGVTQTPKHLITATGQRVTLRCSPRSGDLSVYWYQQSLDQGLQFLIQYYNGEERAKGNILERFSAQQFPDLHSELNLSSLELGDSALYFCASSTRDRAAAGLGPDEQYFGPGTRLTVT.